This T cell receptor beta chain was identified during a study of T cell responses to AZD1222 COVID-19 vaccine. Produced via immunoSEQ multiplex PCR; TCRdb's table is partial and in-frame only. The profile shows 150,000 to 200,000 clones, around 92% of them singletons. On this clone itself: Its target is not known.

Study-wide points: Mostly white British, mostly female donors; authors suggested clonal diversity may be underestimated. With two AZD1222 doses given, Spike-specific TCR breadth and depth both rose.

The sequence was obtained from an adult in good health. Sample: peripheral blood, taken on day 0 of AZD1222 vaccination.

CDR3 nucleotides: TGCGCCAGCAGCGACCGGGTAGGGGCCGTGTACGAGCAGTACTTC. Protein: CASSDRVGAVYEQYF. This rearrangement joins TRBV4-1 to TRBJ2-7; weak D call: TRBD1 (5 bases). Germline V gene data show CDR1 as MGHRA and CDR2 as YSYEKL. The V end was cut by 5 bases, the J end by 4 bases, with 18 bases between. This CDR3 spans 15 amino acids.